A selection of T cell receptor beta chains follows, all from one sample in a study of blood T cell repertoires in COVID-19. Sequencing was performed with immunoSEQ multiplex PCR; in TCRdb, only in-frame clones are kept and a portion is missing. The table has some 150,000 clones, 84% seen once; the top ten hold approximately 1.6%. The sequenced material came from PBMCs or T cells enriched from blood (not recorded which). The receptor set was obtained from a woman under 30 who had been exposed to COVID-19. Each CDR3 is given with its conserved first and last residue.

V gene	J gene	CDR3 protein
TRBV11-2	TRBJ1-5	CASSSRLGDGQPQHF
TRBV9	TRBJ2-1	CASSVALAAYNEQFF
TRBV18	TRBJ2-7	CASSPVDRRYEQYF
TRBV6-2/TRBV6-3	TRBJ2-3	CASSYPTSGTDTQYF
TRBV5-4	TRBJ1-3	CASSLSGHSGNTIYF
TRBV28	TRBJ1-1	CATRQPDRGGTEAFF
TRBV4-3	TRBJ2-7	CASSQDTSGPSYEQYF
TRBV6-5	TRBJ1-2	CASSYYRTSYGYTF
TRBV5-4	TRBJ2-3	CASSSGDTQYF
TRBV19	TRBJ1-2	CASSERGSGYTF
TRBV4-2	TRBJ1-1	CASSPTGGRTSFDAFF
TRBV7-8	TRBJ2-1	CASSLLAGDTYNEQFF
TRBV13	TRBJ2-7	CASSARGTGFYEQYF
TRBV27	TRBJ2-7	CASSLARGYEQYF
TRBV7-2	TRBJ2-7	CASSWGQLSAAEQYF
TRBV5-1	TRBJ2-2	CASSWGQGTGELFF
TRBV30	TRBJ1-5	CAWSITGNQPQHF
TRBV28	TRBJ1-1	CAIQTGSEAFF
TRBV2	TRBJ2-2	CASSEEASGSFRELFF
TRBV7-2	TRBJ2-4	CASSNGFGAGGPVGNIQYF
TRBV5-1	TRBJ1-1	CASSLAVNTEAFF
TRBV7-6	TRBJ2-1	CASSPGGASGFFDEQFF
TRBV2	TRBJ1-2	CASSEDQGHGYTF
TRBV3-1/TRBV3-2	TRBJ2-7	CASSHALRVSPYEQYF
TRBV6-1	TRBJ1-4	CASSELFRDRDEKLFF